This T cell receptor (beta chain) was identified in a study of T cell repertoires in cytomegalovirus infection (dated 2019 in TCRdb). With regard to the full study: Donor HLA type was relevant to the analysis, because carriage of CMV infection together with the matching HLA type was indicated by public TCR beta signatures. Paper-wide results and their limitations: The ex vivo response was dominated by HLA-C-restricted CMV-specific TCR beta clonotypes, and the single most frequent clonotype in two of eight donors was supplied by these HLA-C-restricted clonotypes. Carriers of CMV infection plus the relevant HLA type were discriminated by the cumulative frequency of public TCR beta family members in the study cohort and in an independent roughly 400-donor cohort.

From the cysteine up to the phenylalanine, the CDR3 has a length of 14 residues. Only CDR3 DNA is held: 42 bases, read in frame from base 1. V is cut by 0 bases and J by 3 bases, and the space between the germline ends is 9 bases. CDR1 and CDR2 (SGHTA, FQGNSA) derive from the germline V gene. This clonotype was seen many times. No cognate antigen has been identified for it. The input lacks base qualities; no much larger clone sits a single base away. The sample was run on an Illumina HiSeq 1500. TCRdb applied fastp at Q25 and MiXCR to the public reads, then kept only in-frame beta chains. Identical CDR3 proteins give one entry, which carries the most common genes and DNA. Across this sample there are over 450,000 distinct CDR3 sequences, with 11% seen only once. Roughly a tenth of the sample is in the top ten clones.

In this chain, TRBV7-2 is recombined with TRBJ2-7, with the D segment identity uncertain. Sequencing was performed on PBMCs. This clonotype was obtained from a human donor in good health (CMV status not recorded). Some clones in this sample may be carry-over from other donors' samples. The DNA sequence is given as TGTGCCAGCAGCTTAGCTAACAGATACTACGAGCAGTACTTC. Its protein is CASSLANRYYEQYF. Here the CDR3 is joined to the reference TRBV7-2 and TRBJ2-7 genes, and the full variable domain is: GAGVSQSPSNKVTEKGKDVELRCDPISGHTALYWYRQSLGQGLEFLIYFQGNSAPDKSGLPSDRFSAERTGGSVSTLTIQRTQQEDSAVYLCASSLANRYYEQYFGPGTRLTVT.